This record covers a single T cell receptor beta chain. Its antigen is undetermined. Tumor tissue was taken before any definitive surgery or chemotherapy was given. This entry comes from a study of high-grade serous ovarian cancer treatment subgroups. Study at large: Samples averaged around 14,000 reads and over 6,000 unique TCR beta rearrangements.

Study findings and constraints: TCR clonal relatedness correlated positively with neoantigen level. These tumor repertoires lack spatial information from bulk sequencing. Tumors within one patient showed repertoire similarity of roughly 0.095 to 0.85.

The data were produced by immunoSEQ multiplex PCR, yet TCRdb's version contains in-frame clones alone and is incomplete. Among around 8,000 clones, roughly three quarters were seen once, and the ten largest hold 11%. Germline CDR1 SQVTM, CDR2 ANQGSEA. V lost 5 bases, J lost 8 bases, and 18 bases lay in between. This CDR3 spans 14 amino acids. Sequencing was done on a sample of tumor tissue. The chain recombines TRBV29-1 with TRBJ1-4; D may be TRBD1 (6 bases). The TCR comes from a human donor with high-grade serous ovarian cancer. The CDR3, as DNA: TGCAGCGTTAAAGGGGGGACCACTGGAGAAAAACTGTTTTTT. Translating it yields CSVKGGTTGEKLFF.